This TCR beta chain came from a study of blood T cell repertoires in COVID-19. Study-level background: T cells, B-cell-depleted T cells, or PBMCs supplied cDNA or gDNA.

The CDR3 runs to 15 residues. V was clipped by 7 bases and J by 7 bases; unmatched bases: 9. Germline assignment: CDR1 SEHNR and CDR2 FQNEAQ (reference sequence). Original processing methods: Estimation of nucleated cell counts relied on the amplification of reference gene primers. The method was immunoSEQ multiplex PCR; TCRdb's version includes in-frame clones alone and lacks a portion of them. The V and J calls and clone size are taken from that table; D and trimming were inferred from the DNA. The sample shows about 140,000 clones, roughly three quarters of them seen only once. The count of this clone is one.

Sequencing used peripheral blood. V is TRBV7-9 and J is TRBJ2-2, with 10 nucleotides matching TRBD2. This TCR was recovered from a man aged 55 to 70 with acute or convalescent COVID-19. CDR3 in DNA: TGTGCCAGCAATAAAGCGGGAGGGCCTCACGGGGAGCTGTTTTTT. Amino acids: CASNKAGGPHGELFF.